The entry below describes one T cell receptor (beta chain). The data are from a study of blood T cell repertoires in COVID-19. This table comes from immunoSEQ multiplex PCR, and its TCRdb copy is limited to in-frame clones, with some not included. The repertoire consists of about 66,000 clones, with just under 90% occurring once and the leading ten covering less than 1.5%. The germline V gene has CDR1 MNHEY and CDR2 SMNVEV (reference sequence). This CDR3 has 18 residues. Trimming took 5 bases from V and 0 from J, leaving 20 bases between them. The rearrangement uses TRBV27 and TRBJ2-4; D possibly corresponds to TRBD1 (6 bases). Sequencing input: peripheral blood. The TCR was taken from a man aged 60 to 69 with acute or convalescent COVID-19. This CDR3 reads CASSLRRGGDLAKNIQYF. In nucleotides, the CDR3 is TGTGCCAGCAGTCTGAGGAGAGGGGGAGATCTAGCCAAAAACATTCAGTACTTC.